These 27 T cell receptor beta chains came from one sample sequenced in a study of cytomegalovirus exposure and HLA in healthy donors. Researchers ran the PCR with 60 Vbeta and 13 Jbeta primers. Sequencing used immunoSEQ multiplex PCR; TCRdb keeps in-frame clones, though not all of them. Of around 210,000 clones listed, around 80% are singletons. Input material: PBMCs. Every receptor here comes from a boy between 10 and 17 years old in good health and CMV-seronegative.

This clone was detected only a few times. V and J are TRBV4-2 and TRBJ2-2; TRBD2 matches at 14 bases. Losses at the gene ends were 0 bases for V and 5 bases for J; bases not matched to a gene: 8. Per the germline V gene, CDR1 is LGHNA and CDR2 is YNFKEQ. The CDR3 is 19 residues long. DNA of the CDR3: TGTGCCAGCAGCCAAGAGGGGACTAGCGGGAGACGGGGGACCGGGGAGCTGTTTTTT. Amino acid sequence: CASSQEGTSGRRGTGELFF.

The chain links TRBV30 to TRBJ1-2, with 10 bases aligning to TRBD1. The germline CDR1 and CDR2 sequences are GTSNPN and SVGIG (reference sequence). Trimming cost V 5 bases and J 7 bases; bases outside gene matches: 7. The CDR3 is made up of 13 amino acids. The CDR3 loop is CAWDDRGQGGYTF. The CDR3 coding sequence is TGTGCCTGGGATGACAGGGGGCAGGGTGGCTACACCTTC. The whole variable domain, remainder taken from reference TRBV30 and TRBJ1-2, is SQTIHQWPATLVQPVGSPLSLECTVEGTSNPNLYWYRQAAGRGLQLLFYSVGIGQISSEVPQNLSASRPQDRQFILSSKKLLLSDSGFYLCAWDDRGQGGYTFGSGTRLTVV.

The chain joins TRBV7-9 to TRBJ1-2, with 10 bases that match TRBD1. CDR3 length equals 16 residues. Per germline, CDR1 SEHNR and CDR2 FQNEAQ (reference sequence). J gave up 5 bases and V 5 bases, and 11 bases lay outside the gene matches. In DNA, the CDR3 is TGTGCCAGCAGCCAATCCCTCACGGGACAGGGGTATGGCTACACCTTC. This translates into CASSQSLTGQGYGYTF.

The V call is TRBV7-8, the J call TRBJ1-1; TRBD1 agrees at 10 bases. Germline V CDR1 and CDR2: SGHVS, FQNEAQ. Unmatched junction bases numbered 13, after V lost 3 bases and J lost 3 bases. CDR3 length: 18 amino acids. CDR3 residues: CASSLRRRGDRGDTEAFF. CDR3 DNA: TGTGCCAGCAGCTTGAGGAGACGGGGGGACAGGGGCGACACTGAAGCTTTCTTT.

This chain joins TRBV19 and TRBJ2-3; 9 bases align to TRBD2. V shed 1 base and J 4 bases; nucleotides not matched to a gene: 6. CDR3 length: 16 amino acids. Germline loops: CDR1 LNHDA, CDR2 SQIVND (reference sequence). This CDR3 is CASSIGGGGGADTQYF. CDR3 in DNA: TGTGCCAGTAGTATAGGTGGCGGGGGGGGCGCAGATACGCAGTATTTT. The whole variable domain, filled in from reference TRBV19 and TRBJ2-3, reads DGGITQSPKYLFRKEGQNVTLSCEQNLNHDAMYWYRQDPGQGLRLIYYSQIVNDFQKGDIAEGYSVSREKKESFPLTVTSAQKNPTAFYLCASSIGGGGGADTQYFGPGTRLTVL.

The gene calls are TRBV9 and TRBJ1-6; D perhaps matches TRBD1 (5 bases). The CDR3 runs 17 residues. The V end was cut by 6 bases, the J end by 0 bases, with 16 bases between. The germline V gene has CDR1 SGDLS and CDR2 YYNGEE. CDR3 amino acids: CASTRNSGGSYNSPLHF. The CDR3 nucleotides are TGTGCCAGCACCAGAAACTCGGGGGGCTCCTATAATTCACCCCTCCACTTT.

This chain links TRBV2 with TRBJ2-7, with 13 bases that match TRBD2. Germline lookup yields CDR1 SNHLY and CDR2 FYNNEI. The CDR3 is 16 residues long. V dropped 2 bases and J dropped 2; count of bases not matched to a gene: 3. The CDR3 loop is CASSEPTSGRAYEQYF. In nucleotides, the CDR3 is TGTGCCAGCAGTGAACCAACTAGCGGGAGGGCCTACGAGCAGTACTTC. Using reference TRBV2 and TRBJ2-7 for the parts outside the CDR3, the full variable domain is EPEVTQTPSHQVTQMGQEVILRCVPISNHLYFYWYRQILGQKVEFLVSFYNNEISEKSEIFDDQFSVERPDGSNFTLKIRSTKLEDSAMYFCASSEPTSGRAYEQYFGPGTRLTVT.

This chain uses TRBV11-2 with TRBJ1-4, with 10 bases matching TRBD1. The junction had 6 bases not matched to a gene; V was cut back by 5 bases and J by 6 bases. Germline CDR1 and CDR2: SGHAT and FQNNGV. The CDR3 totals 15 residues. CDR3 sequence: CASSRWGTGDEKLFF. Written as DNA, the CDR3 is TGTGCCAGCAGCCGGTGGGGGACAGGGGATGAAAAACTGTTTTTT.

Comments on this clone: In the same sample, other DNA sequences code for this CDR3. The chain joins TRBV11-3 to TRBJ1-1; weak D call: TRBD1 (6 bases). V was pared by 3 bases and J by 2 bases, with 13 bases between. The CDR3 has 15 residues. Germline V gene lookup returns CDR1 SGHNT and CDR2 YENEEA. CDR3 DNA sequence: TGTGCCAGCAGCTTGGGACAAGGAACCAACACTGAAGCTTTCTTT. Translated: CASSLGQGTNTEAFF.

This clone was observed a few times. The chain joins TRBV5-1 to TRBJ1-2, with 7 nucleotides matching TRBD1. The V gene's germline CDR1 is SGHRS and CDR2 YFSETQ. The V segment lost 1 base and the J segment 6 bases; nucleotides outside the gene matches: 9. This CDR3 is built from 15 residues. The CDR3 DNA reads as TGCGCCAGCAGCTTGTCGCGCAGGGGGTCGGATGGCTACACCTTC. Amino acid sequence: CASSLSRRGSDGYTF.

DNA of the CDR3: TGTGCCAGTAGTCGACAGACAAACACTGAAGCTTTCTTT. This translates into CASSRQTNTEAFF. V gene TRBV19 combines with J gene TRBJ1-1; weak D call: TRBD1 (5 bases). This CDR3 is 13 amino acids long. Trimming pared 5 bases from V and 2 bases from J, leaving 9 bases between. Germline V lookup: CDR1 LNHDA, CDR2 SQIVND (reference sequence).

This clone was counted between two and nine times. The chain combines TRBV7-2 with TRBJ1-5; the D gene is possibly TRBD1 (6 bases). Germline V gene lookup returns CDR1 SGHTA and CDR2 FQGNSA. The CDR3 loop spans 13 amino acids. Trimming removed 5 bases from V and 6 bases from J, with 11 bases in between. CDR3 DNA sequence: TGTGCCAGCAGCAAGTACAGGGCTCAGCCCCAGCATTTT. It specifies CASSKYRAQPQHF. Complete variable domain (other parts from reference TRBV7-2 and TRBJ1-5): GAGVSQSPSNKVTEKGKDVELRCDPISGHTALYWYRQSLGQGLEFLIYFQGNSAPDKSGLPSDRFSAERTGGSVSTLTIQRTQQEDSAVYLCASSKYRAQPQHFGDGTRLSIL.

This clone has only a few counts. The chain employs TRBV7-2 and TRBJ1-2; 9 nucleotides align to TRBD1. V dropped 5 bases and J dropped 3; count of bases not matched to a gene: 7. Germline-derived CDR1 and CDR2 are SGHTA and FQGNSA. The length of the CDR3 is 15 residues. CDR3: CASSPGTGRDYGYTF. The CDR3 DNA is TGTGCCAGCAGCCCGGGGACAGGGCGGGACTATGGCTACACCTTC. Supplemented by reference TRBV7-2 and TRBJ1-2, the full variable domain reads GAGVSQSPSNKVTEKGKDVELRCDPISGHTALYWYRQSLGQGLEFLIYFQGNSAPDKSGLPSDRFSAERTGGSVSTLTIQRTQQEDSAVYLCASSPGTGRDYGYTFGSGTRLTVV.

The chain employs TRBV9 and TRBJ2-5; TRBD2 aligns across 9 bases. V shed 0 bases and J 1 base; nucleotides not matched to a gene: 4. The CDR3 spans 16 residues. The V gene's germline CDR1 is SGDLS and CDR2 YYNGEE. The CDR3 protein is CASSVAGSGGQETQYF. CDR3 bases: TGTGCCAGCAGCGTAGCGGGTAGCGGGGGCCAAGAGACCCAGTACTTC. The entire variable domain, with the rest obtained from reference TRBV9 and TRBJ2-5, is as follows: DSGVTQTPKHLITATGQRVTLRCSPRSGDLSVYWYQQSLDQGLQFLIQYYNGEERAKGNILERFSAQQFPDLHSELNLSSLELGDSALYFCASSVAGSGGQETQYFGPGTRLLVL.

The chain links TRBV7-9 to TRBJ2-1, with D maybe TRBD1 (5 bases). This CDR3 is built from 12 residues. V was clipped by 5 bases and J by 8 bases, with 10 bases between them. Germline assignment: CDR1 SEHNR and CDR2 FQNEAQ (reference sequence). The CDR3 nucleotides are TGTGCCAGCAGCCCAACAGGTTATGAGCAGTTCTTC. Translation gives CASSPTGYEQFF.

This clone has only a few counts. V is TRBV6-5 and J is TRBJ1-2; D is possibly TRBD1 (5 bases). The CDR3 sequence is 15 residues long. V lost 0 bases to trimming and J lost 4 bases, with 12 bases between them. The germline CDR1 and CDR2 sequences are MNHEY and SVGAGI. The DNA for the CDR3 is TGTGCCAGCAGTTACTCGGGCAGGGAGGTCTATGGCTACACCTTC. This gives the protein CASSYSGREVYGYTF.

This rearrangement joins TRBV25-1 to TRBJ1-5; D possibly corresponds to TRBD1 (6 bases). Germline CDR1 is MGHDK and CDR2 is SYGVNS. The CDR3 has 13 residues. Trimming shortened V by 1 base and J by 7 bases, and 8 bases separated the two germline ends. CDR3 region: CASSEFRGQPQHF. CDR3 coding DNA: TGTGCCAGCAGTGAATTCAGGGGACAGCCCCAGCATTTT.

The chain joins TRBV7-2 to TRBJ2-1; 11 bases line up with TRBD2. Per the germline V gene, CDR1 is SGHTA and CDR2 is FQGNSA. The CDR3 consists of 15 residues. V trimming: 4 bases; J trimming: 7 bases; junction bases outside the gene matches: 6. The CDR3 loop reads CASSSSSGRTNEQFF. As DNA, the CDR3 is TGTGCCAGCAGCTCATCTAGCGGGAGGACGAATGAGCAGTTCTTC.

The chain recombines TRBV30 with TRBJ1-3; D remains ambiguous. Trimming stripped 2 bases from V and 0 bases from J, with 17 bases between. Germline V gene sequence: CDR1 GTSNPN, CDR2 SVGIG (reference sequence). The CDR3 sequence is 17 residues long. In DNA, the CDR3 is TGTGCCTGGAGTACCATGAGGCCCCTTTCCTCTGGAAACACCATATATTTT. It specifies CAWSTMRPLSSGNTIYF.

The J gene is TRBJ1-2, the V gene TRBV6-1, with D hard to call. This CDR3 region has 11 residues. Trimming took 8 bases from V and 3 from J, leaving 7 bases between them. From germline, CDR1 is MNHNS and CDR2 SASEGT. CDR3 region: CASGTDYGYTF. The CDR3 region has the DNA TGTGCCAGCGGTACAGACTATGGCTACACCTTC.

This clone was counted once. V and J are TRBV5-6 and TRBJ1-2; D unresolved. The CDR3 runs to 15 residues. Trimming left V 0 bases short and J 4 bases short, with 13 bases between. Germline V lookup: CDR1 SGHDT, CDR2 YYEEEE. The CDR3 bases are TGTGCCAGCAGCTTGGATTCAACAGTTGCCTATGGCTACACCTTC. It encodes CASSLDSTVAYGYTF.

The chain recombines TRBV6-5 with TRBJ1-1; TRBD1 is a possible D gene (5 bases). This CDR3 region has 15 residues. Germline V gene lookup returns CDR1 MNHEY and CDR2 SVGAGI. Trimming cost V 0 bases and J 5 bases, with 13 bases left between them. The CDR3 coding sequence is TGTGCCAGCAGTTACTCAGGACACCCGTGGACTGAAGCTTTCTTT. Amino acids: CASSYSGHPWTEAFF.

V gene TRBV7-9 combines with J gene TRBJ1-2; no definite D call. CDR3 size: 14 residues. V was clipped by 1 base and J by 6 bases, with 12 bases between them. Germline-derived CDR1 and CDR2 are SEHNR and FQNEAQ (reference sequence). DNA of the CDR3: TGTGCCAGCAGCTTAGAGGCTAGATACCATGGCTACACCTTC. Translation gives CASSLEARYHGYTF.

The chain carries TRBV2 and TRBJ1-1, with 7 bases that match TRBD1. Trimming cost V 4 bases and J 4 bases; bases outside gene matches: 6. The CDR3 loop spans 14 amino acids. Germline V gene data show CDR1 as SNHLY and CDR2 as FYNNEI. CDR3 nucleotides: TGTGCCAGCAGTGGACCAGGGGGGACCACTGAAGCTTTCTTT. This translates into CASSGPGGTTEAFF.

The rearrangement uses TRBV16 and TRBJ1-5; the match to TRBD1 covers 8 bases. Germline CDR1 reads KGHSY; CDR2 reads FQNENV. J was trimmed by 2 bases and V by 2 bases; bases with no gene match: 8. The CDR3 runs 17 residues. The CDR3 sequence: CASSQNHPGGGNQPQHF. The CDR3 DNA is TGTGCCAGCAGCCAAAACCACCCAGGGGGCGGCAATCAGCCCCAGCATTTT.

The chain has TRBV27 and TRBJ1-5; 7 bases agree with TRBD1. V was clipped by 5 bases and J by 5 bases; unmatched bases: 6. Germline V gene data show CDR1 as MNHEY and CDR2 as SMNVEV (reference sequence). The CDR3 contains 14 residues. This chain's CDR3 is CASSLGQEDQPQHF. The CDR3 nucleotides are TGTGCCAGCAGTCTAGGACAGGAGGATCAGCCCCAGCATTTT.

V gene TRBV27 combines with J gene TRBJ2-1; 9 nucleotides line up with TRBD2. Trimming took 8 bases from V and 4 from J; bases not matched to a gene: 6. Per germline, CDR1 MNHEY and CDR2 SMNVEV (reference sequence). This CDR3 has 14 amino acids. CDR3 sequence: CASQAGGQYNEQFF. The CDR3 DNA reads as TGTGCCAGCCAAGCGGGAGGACAATACAATGAGCAGTTCTTC.